Given below is one T cell receptor (beta chain) in context. Its antigen is not identified. Other nucleotide sequences from this sample produce the same CDR3. These data originate in a study of cytomegalovirus exposure and HLA in healthy donors. The PCR contained 60 Vbeta and 13 Jbeta primers. The protocol was immunoSEQ multiplex PCR, while the TCRdb copy is restricted to in-frame clones and leaves out a portion. The repertoire holds 60,000 to 85,000 clones, with about four fifths as singletons. V lost 1 base to trimming and J lost 4 bases; unmatched junction nucleotides: 3. This CDR3 is 15 amino acids long. The V gene's germline CDR1 is LGHNA and CDR2 YNFKEQ. Study observations and caveats: According to an earlier analysis, most TCR beta V segments yielded productive rearrangements about 87% or about 30% of the time.

This sequence joins TRBV4-2 and TRBJ2-1, with TRBD2 matching 8 bases. The source of this sequence is a male donor in good health and CMV-seropositive. Sequences were obtained from PBMCs. CDR3 in amino acids: CASSQGLAGYNEQFF. CDR3 nucleotide sequence: TGTGCCAGCAGCCAAGGGCTAGCGGGTTACAATGAGCAGTTCTTC.